This TCR beta chain was sequenced during a study of T-cell reconstitution after alpha-beta-depleted transplantation in children. The TCRbeta library was prepared with unique molecular identifiers. Each CDR3 protein gets one entry after TCRdb re-called the PCR reads with MiXCR. This sample yields 670,000 or so distinct CDR3 sequences, of which 10% to 15% are seen a single time; around 0.79% belongs to the top ten. Per the germline V gene, CDR1 is SEHNR and CDR2 is FQNEAQ (reference sequence). The CDR3 totals 16 residues. V trimming: 3 bases; J trimming: 8 bases; junction bases outside the gene matches: 10. The study, taken as a whole, reports: Reportedly, only several hundred clones from non-depleted graft cells drove alpha-beta T-cell counts at about two months.

As to this clonotype: Antigen specificity is unknown.

This receptor was obtained from a girl aged 2-15 years with congenital amegakaryocytic thrombocytopenia, due to receive a stem cell transplant. The source material was PBMCs, sampled before TCRalphabeta/CD19-depleted stem cell transplant. The V gene is TRBV7-9, the J gene TRBJ1-6; 7 bases fit TRBD1. As DNA, the CDR3 is TGTGCCAGCAGCTTCCAGGGGGAGGCACTCGATTCACCCCTCCACTTT. Residues: CASSFQGEALDSPLHF.